This TCR beta chain came from a study of HIV-infected children after antiretroviral therapy interruption. Study-level information: Continuous-treatment samples came from weeks 0, 48 and 150.

Treatment defined: PENTA 11 planned treatment interruption arm or continuous ART arm. Only samples with at least 5 million viable PBMCs qualified. The CDR3 contains 15 residues. V was clipped by 0 bases and J by 4 bases; unmatched bases: 3. A 3' RACE protocol on RNA, with unique molecular identifiers, produced the TCR library. Using its own MiXCR run on the 3' RACE reads, TCRdb lists one record per CDR3 protein. Among about 40,000 distinct CDR3 sequences listed, over 6.5% were seen once. Sequenced here: CD45RA+ CD4+ T cells from PBMCs, pooled from several time points, sampled from a donor given antiretroviral therapy, either interrupted or continuous. Subset here: naive CD4+ CD45RA+ CD45RO- T cells. J is TRBJ1-5 and V is TRBV23-1; TRBD1 agrees at 7 bases. TRBV23-1 is given ORF status, its function remaining uncertain. This clonotype was obtained from a pool of human donors with HIV. CDR3 nucleotide sequence: TGCGCCAGCAGTCAATCTGGCAGGGGGAATCAGCCCCAGCATTTT. Its translation: CASSQSGRGNQPQHF.